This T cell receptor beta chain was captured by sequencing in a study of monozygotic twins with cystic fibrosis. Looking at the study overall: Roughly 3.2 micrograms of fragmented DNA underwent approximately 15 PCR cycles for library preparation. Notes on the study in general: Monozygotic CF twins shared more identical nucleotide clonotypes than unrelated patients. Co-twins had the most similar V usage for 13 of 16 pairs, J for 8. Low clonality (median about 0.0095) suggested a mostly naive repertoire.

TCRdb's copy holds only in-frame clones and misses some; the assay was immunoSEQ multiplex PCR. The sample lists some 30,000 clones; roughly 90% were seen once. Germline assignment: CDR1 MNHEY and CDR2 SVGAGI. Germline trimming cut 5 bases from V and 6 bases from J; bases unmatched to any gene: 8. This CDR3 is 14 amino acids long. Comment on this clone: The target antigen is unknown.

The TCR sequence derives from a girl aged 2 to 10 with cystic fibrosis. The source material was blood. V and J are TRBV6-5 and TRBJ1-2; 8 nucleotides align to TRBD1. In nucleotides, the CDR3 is TGTGCCAGCAGTGCCCTGACAGGGGCGGATGGCTACACCTTC. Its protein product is CASSALTGADGYTF.